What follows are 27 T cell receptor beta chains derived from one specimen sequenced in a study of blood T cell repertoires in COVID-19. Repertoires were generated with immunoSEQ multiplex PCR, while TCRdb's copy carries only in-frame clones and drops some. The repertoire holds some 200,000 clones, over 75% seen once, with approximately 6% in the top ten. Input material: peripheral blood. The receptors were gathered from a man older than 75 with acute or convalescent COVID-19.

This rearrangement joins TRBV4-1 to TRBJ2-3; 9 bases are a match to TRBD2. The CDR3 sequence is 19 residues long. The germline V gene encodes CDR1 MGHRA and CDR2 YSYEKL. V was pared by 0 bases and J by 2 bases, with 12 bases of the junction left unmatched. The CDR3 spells CASSQDYRRPSGTTDTQYF. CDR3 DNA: TGCGCCAGCAGCCAAGATTATAGGCGGCCTAGCGGGACCACAGATACGCAGTATTTT.

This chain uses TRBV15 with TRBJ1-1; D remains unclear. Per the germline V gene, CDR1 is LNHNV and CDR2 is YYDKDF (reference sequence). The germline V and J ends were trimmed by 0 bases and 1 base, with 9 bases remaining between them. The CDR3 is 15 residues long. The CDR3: CATSRDKLRNTEAFF. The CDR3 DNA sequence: TGTGCCACCAGCAGAGATAAATTGAGGAACACTGAAGCTTTCTTT.

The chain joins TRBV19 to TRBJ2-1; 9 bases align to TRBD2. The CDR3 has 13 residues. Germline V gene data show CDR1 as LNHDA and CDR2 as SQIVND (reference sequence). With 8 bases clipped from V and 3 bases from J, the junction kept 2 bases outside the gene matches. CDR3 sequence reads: CASATSGYNEQFF. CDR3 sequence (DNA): TGTGCCAGTGCGACTAGCGGCTACAATGAGCAGTTCTTC.

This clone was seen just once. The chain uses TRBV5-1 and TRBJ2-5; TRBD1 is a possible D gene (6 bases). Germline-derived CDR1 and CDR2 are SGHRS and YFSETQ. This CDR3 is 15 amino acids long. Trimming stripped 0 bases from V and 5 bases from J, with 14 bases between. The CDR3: CASSLVGAGKETQYF. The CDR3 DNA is TGCGCCAGCAGCTTGGTGGGGGCTGGGAAGGAGACCCAGTACTTC.

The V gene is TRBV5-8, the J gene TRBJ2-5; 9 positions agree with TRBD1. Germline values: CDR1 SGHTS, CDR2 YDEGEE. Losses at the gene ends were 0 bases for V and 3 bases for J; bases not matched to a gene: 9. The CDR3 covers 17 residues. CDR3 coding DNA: TGTGCCAGCAGCTTGGGGGTGCCGGGACAGGGAAAAGAGACCCAGTACTTC. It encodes CASSLGVPGQGKETQYF.

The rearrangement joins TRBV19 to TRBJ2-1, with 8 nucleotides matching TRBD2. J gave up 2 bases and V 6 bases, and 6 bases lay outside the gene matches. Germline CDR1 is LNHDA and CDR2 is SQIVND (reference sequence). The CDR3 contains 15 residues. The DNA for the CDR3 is TGTGCCAGTAGAGTAGCGGGATCCCCCTACAATGAGCAGTTCTTC. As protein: CASRVAGSPYNEQFF.

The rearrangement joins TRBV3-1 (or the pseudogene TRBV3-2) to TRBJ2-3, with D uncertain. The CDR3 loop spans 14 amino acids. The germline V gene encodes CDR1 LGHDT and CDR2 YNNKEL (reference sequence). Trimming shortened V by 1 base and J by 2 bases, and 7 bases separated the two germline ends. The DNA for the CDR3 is TGTGCCAGCAGCCAAGGACTTGTCACAGATACGCAGTATTTT. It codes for CASSQGLVTDTQYF.

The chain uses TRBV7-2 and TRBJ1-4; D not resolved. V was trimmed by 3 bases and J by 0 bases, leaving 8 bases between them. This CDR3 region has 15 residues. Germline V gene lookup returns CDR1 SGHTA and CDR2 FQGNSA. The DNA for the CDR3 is TGTGCCAGCAGCTTGGCAGGCACAACTAATGAAAAACTGTTTTTT. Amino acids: CASSLAGTTNEKLFF. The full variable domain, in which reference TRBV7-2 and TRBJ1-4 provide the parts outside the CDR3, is GAGVSQSPSNKVTEKGKDVELRCDPISGHTALYWYRQSLGQGLEFLIYFQGNSAPDKSGLPSDRFSAERTGGSVSTLTIQRTQQEDSAVYLCASSLAGTTNEKLFFGSGTQLSVL.

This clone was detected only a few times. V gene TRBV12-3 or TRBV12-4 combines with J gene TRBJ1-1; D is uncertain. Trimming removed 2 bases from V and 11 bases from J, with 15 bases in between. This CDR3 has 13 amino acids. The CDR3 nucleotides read TGTGCCAGCAGTTTACTAACCACTTCGGGGGCTTTCTTT. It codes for CASSLLTTSGAFF.

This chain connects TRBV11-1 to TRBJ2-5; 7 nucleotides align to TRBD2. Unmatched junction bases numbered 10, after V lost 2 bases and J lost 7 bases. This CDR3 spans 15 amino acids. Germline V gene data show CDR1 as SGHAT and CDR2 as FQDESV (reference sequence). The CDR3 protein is CASSLNGGGGGTQYF. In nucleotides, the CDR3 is TGTGCCAGCAGCTTAAATGGAGGCGGGGGAGGGACCCAGTACTTC. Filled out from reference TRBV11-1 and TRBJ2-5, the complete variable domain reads EAEVAQSPRYKITEKSQAVAFWCDPISGHATLYWYRQILGQGPELLVQFQDESVVDDSQLPKDRFSAERLKGVDSTLKIQPAELGDSAMYLCASSLNGGGGGTQYFGPGTRLLVL.

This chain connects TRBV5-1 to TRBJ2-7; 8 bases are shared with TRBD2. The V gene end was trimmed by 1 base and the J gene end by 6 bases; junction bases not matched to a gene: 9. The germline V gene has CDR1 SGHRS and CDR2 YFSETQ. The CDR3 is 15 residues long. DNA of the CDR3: TGCGCCAGCAGCTTGCAGACTAGCGATAAGGGCGAGCAGTACTTC. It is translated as CASSLQTSDKGEQYF.

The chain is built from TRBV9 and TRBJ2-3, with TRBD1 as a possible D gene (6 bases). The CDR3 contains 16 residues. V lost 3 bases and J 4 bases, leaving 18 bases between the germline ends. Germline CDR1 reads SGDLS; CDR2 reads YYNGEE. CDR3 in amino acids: CASSELVQGPPDTQYF. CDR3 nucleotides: TGTGCCAGCAGCGAACTCGTACAGGGACCCCCAGATACGCAGTATTTT.

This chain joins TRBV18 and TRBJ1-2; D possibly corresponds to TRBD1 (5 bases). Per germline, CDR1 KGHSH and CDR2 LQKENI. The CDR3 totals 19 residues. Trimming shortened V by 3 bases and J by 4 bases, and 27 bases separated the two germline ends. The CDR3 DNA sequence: TGTGCCAGCTCACCGCTACCGGGAACAATGGCAGGGAGGGCCTATGGCTACACCTTC. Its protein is CASSPLPGTMAGRAYGYTF.

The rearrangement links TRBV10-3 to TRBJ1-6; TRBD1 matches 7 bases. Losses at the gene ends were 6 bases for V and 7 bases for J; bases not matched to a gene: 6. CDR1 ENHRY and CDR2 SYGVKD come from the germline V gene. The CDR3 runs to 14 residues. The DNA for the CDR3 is TGTGCCATCAGCTGGGACAGCAAGAATTCACCCCTCCACTTT. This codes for CAISWDSKNSPLHF.

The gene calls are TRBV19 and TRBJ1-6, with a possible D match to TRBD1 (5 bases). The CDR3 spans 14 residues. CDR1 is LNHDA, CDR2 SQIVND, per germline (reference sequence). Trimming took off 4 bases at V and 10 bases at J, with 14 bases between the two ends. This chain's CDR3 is CASSKQEIGSPLHF. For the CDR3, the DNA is TGTGCCAGTAGTAAACAGGAAATTGGATCACCCCTCCACTTT.

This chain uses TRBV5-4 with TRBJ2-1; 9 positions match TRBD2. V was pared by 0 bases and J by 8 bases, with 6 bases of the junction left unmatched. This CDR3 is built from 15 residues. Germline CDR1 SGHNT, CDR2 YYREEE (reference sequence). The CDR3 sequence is CASSLVGGRADEQFF. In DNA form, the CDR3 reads TGTGCCAGCAGCTTGGTTGGCGGGAGGGCCGATGAGCAGTTCTTC. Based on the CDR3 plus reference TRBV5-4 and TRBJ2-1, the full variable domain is ETGVTQSPTHLIKTRGQQVTLRCSSQSGHNTVSWYQQALGQGPQFIFQYYREEENGRGNFPPRFSGLQFPNYSSELNVNALELDDSALYLCASSLVGGRADEQFFGPGTRLTVL.

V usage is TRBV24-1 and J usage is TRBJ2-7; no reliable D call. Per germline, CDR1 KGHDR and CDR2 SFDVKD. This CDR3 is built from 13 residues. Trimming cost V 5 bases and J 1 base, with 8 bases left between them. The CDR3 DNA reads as TGTGCCACCAGTGGTACAGAGTCCTACGAGCAGTACTTC. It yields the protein CATSGTESYEQYF.

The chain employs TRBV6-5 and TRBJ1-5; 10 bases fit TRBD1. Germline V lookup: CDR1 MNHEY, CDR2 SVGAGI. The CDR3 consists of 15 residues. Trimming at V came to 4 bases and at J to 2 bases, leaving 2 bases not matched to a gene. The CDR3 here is CASSWDRGGNQPQHF. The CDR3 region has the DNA TGTGCCAGCAGTTGGGACAGGGGTGGCAATCAGCCCCAGCATTTT.

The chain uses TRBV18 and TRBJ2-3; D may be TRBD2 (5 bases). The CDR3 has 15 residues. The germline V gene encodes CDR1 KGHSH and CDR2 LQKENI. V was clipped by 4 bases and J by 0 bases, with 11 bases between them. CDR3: CASSQGLLSTDTQYF. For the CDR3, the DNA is TGTGCCAGCTCACAAGGACTCCTTAGCACAGATACGCAGTATTTT.

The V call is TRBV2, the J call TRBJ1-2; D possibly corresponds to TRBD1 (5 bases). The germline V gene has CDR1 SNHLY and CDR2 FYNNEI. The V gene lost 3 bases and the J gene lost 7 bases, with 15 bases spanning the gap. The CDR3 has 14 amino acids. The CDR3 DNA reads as TGTGCCAGCAGTGAGGTTCGAGGGACTTTTGGCTACACCTTC. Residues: CASSEVRGTFGYTF.

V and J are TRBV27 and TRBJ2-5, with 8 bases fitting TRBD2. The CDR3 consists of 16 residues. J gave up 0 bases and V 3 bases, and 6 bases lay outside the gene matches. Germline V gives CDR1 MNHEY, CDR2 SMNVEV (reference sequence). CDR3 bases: TGTGCCAGCAGTTTTCAGGGCGGGAGGAACCAAGAGACCCAGTACTTC. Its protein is CASSFQGGRNQETQYF.

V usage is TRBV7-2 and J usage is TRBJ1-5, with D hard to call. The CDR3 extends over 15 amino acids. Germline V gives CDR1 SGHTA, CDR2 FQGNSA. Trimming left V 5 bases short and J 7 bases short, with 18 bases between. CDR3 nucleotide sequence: TGTGCCAGCAGCATTAATGCGGGTGATAGGCAGCCCCAGCATTTT. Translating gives CASSINAGDRQPQHF.

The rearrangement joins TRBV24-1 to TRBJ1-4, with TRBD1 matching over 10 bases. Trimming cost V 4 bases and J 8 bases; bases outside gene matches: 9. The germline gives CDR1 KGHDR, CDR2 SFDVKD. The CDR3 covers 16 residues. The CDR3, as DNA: TGTGCCACCAGTGACCCCCCCGGGACAGGGGTCGAAAAACTGTTTTTT. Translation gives CATSDPPGTGVEKLFF.

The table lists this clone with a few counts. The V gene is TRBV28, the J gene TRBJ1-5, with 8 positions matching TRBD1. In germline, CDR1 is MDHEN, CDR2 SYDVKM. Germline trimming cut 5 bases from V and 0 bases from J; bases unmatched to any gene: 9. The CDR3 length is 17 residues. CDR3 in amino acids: CASSGTGGPYSNQPQHF. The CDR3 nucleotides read TGTGCCAGCAGTGGGACAGGAGGGCCCTATAGCAATCAGCCCCAGCATTTT.

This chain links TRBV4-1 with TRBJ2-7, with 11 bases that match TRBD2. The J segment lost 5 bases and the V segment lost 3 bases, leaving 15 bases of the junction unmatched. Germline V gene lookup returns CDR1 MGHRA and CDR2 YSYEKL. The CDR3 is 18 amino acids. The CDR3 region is CASSHRFTSGGGGDEQYF. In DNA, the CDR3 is TGCGCCAGCAGCCACCGATTTACTAGCGGGGGCGGGGGCGACGAGCAGTACTTC.

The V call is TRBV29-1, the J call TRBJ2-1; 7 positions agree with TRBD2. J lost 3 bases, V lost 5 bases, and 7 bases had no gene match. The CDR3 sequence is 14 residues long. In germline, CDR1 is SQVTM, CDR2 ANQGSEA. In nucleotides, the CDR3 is TGCAGCGTTTTGGGCGGGAGATTCTACAATGAGCAGTTCTTC. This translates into CSVLGGRFYNEQFF.

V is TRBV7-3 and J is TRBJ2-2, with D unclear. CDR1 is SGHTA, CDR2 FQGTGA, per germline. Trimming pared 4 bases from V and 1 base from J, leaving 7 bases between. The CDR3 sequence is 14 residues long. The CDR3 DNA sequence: TGTGCCAGCAGCTCAGCGTGGAACACCGGGGAGCTGTTTTTT. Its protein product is CASSSAWNTGELFF.